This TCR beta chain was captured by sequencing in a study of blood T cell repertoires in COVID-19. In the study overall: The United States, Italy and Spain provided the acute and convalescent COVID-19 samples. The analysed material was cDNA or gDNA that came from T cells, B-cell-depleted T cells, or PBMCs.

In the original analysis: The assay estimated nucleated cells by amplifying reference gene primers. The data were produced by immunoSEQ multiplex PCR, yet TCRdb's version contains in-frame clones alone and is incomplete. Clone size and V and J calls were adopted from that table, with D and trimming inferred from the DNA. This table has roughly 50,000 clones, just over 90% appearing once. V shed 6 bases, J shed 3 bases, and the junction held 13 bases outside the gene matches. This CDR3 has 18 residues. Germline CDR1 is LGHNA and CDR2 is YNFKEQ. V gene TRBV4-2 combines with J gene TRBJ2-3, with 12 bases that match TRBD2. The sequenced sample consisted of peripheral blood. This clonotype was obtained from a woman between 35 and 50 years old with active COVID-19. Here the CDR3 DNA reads TGTGCCAGCAGGCTAGCGGGGGGGCAGAGGTTCGCGACAGATACGCAGTATTTT. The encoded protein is CASRLAGGQRFATDTQYF.